One and the same sample provided the 14 T cell receptor beta chains below, sequenced in a study of CD8+CD57+ T cells in acquired aplastic anemia. Selection for sequencing was limited to patients who had shown CD8+CD57+ cell expansion by flow cytometry. The study profiled TCR beta VDJ and CDR3 using genomic DNA as template. TCRdb independently ran MiXCR on the reads; one entry per CDR3 protein. The sample carries 120,000 or so distinct CDR3 sequences, over 30% recorded once. What was sequenced was sorted CD4+, CD8+, or CD8+CD57+ T cells (not recorded which) from PBMCs. These receptors came from a human donor with aplastic anemia.

The chain is built from TRBV6-1 and TRBJ1-1; 9 bases fit TRBD1. J lost 5 bases, V lost 2 bases, and 6 bases had no gene match. Germline V CDR1 and CDR2: MNHNS, SASEGT. The CDR3 totals 15 residues. Here the CDR3 DNA reads TGTGCCAGCAGTGAATGGGGACAGGGTTGGACTGAAGCTTTCTTT. Its protein is CASSEWGQGWTEAFF.

This clonotype was found many times. The chain uses TRBV3-1 and TRBJ2-7, with 7 bases fitting TRBD1. The CDR3 is made up of 16 amino acids. V was clipped by 1 base and J by 3 bases; unmatched bases: 9. Per germline, CDR1 LGHDT and CDR2 YNNKEL (reference sequence). CDR3 DNA sequence: TGTGCCAGCAGCCAAGTTCCACGGGACAGAGACTACGAGCAGTACTTC. Translated: CASSQVPRDRDYEQYF.

This clonotype was recorded at least ten times. The chain links TRBV9 to TRBJ1-1, with D perhaps TRBD1 (5 bases). The CDR3 sequence is 15 residues long. Germline CDR1 is SGDLS and CDR2 is YYNGEE. V gave up 0 bases and J gave up 1 base, with 10 bases separating them. CDR3 coding DNA: TGTGCCAGCAGCGTAGGAGGGACGCAGAACACTGAAGCTTTCTTT. This encodes CASSVGGTQNTEAFF.

There are many counts of this clonotype. J is TRBJ2-3 and V is TRBV9, with D unresolved. The germline CDR1 and CDR2 sequences are SGDLS and YYNGEE. The CDR3 spans 13 residues. V lost 0 bases and J lost 6, with 8 bases in between. The DNA for the CDR3 is TGTGCCAGCAGCGTAGAGGTACAGGATACGCAGTATTTT. It is translated as CASSVEVQDTQYF.

This clonotype was detected many times. The rearrangement uses TRBV19 and TRBJ1-5; 8 nucleotides match TRBD1. Trimming took 9 bases from V and 5 from J; bases not matched to a gene: 9. Germline V gives CDR1 LNHDA, CDR2 SQIVND (reference sequence). This CDR3 contains 14 residues. For the CDR3, the DNA is TGTGCCAGCCAAGGGACAGGCGGGGATCAGCCCCAGCATTTT. This sequence encodes CASQGTGGDQPQHF.

In regard to this clonotype: This may stem from a read error, because a much larger clone lies one nucleotide away. The rearrangement joins TRBV20-1 to TRBJ2-1; the D call may be TRBD1 or TRBD2 (6 bases each). Germline V gives CDR1 DFQATT, CDR2 SNEGSKA (reference sequence). V was clipped by 3 bases and J by 10 bases, with 19 bases between them. This CDR3 is 14 amino acids long. The CDR3 DNA reads as TGCAGTGCTAGCGACGACAGGAGGGCCTACGAGCAGTTCTTC. Residues: CSASDDRRAYEQFF.

This clonotype has ten or more counts. The chain uses TRBV4-1 and TRBJ1-1; D may be TRBD1 (6 bases). CDR3 length: 17 amino acids. Germline-derived CDR1 and CDR2 are MGHRA and YSYEKL. With 3 bases removed from V and 4 bases from J, the gap between germline ends came to 21 bases. DNA for the CDR3: TGCGCCAGCAGCCACCCCCAGGGGAGGGATGGAGGCACTGAAGCTTTCTTT. As protein: CASSHPQGRDGGTEAFF.

Concerning this clonotype itself: Given the absence of the conserved phenylalanine or tryptophan at the CDR3 end, a read error is likely. This chain uses TRBV25-1 with TRBJ1-4; D might be TRBD1 (5 bases). Germline V CDR1 and CDR2: MGHDK, SYGVNS. This CDR3 has 14 residues. CDR3 region: CAGSAIGGNEKLFL. DNA for the CDR3: TGTGCCGGCAGTGCTATCGGGGGGAATGAAAAACTGTTTCTT.

This chain uses TRBV24-1 with TRBJ2-1; no clear D. Germline CDR1 is KGHDR and CDR2 is SFDVKD. V gave up 9 bases and J gave up 4 bases, with 6 bases separating them. The CDR3 extends over 11 amino acids. The CDR3 loop is CATATYNEQFF. CDR3 nucleotide sequence: TGTGCCACCGCGACGTACAATGAGCAGTTCTTC.

This clonotype was seen at least ten times. This sequence joins TRBV12-3 or TRBV12-4 and TRBJ1-2; D remains unclear. This CDR3 is built from 14 residues. V lost 2 bases and J lost 8, with 15 bases in between. CDR3 sequence reads: CASSLTRPMDGYTF. CDR3 nucleotides: TGTGCCAGCAGTTTAACGCGCCCTATGGACGGCTACACCTTC.

This clonotype was detected ten times or more. This chain joins TRBV20-1 and TRBJ1-4, with TRBD1 identical over 10 bases. The CDR3 is 13 amino acids. With V trimmed by 4 bases and J by 11 bases, 7 bases remained unmatched. Germline CDR1 and CDR2: DFQATT and SNEGSKA (reference sequence). CDR3 sequence: CSAKGQGRSKLFF. The CDR3 DNA sequence: TGCAGTGCTAAGGGACAGGGGAGGTCGAAACTGTTTTTT.

This clonotype was recorded many times. The chain carries TRBV20-1 and TRBJ1-2; 12 bases map to TRBD1. Germline V gives CDR1 DFQATT, CDR2 SNEGSKA (reference sequence). There are 15 residues in the CDR3. With 5 bases clipped from V and 8 bases from J, the junction kept 12 bases outside the gene matches. CDR3: CSAETSGTGGFGYTF. The CDR3 region has the DNA TGCAGTGCTGAAACATCCGGGACAGGGGGCTTCGGCTACACCTTC.

A single count supports this clonotype. This sequence joins TRBV20-1 and TRBJ1-1, with D unresolved. The CDR3 is 13 amino acids. CDR1 is DFQATT, CDR2 SNEGSKA, per germline (reference sequence). V lost 3 bases, J lost 1 base, and 9 bases lay in between. DNA for the CDR3: TGCAGTGCTAGGGCGGGTTCGAACACTGAAGCTTTCTTT. Amino acids: CSARAGSNTEAFF.

This clonotype occurred many times. V is TRBV6-1 and J is TRBJ2-3; 8 bases align to TRBD1. The J segment lost 3 bases and the V segment lost 2 bases, leaving 4 bases of the junction unmatched. The germline gives CDR1 MNHNS, CDR2 SASEGT. There are 15 residues in the CDR3. The CDR3 coding sequence is TGTGCCAGCAGTGAAAACGGACAGGGAACAGATACGCAGTATTTT. Translation: CASSENGQGTDTQYF.